Each of the 8 T cell receptor beta chains below was sequenced from the same sample in a study of Ad26.COV2.S vaccination and SARS-CoV-2 variants. Generated by immunoSEQ multiplex PCR, the TCRdb table keeps only in-frame clones and is missing some. The table has about 350,000 clones, about 85% seen once. Indicated treatment: about 20 received Ad26.COV2.S at low or high dose, single or two shots; about 5 received placebo; per-sample allocation not given. All samples were drawn on day 63, counting from the first vaccine or placebo injection. Specimen: peripheral blood, collected in a trial of Ad26.COV2.S vaccine versus placebo. The source is a person aged 18-60 years who received the Ad26.COV2.S COVID-19 vaccine or a placebo.

V and J are TRBV7-2 and TRBJ2-3; D remains unclear. This CDR3 is 13 amino acids long. CDR1 SGHTA and CDR2 FQGNSA come from the germline V gene. V was pared by 1 base and J by 3 bases, with 5 bases between. CDR3 DNA sequence: TGTGCCAGCAGCTTAGAAGGAACAGATACGCAGTATTTT. Protein: CASSLEGTDTQYF.

The chain joins TRBV7-9 to TRBJ2-7, with a tentative D call TRBD1 (6 bases). This CDR3 comprises 12 residues. V dropped 5 bases and J dropped 7 bases, with 12 bases sitting between them. Looked up from germline, CDR1 is SEHNR and CDR2 is FQNEAQ (reference sequence). CDR3 protein: CASSETGWEQYF. CDR3 bases: TGTGCCAGCAGCGAAACAGGGTGGGAGCAGTACTTC.

The J gene is TRBJ2-2, the V gene TRBV28; D uncertain. Germline V gene data show CDR1 as MDHEN and CDR2 as SYDVKM. This CDR3 contains 11 residues. Trimming cost V 6 bases and J 6 bases, with 5 bases left between them. DNA for the CDR3: TGTGCCAGCAGCGTAGCCGGGGAGCTGTTTTTT. This codes for CASSVAGELFF.

The V call is TRBV7-2, the J call TRBJ1-2; 9 nucleotides match TRBD1. There are 15 residues in the CDR3. With 5 bases clipped from V and 8 bases from J, the junction kept 12 bases outside the gene matches. The germline V gene has CDR1 SGHTA and CDR2 FQGNSA. CDR3 loop: CASSPLQGAISGYTF. The CDR3 bases are TGTGCCAGCAGCCCCCTACAGGGGGCGATTTCGGGCTACACCTTC.

The rearrangement uses TRBV7-9 and TRBJ2-7, with 9 bases matching TRBD2. CDR1 SEHNR and CDR2 FQNEAQ come from the germline V gene (reference sequence). This CDR3 comprises 18 residues. With V trimmed by 1 base and J by 2 bases, 12 bases remained unmatched. The CDR3 sequence: CASSLVSTMGLAAYEQYF. The CDR3, as DNA: TGTGCCAGCAGCTTAGTGTCTACGATGGGACTAGCAGCCTACGAGCAGTACTTC.

The chain is built from TRBV5-1 and TRBJ2-7; 8 bases fit TRBD1. CDR1 SGHRS and CDR2 YFSETQ come from the germline V gene. The V gene end was trimmed by 4 bases and the J gene end by 0 bases; junction bases not matched to a gene: 6. There are 15 residues in the CDR3. The CDR3 DNA reads TGCGCCAGCAGCCTAGGGACAGGCCCCTCCTACGAGCAGTACTTC. Its translation: CASSLGTGPSYEQYF.

The CDR3 bases are TGTGCCAGCAGCCAAGGGCCCTGGGGACAGGGGAAAGAGACCCAGTACTTC. The encoded protein is CASSQGPWGQGKETQYF. The J gene is TRBJ2-5, the V gene TRBV3-1 (or the pseudogene TRBV3-2); 10 nucleotides agree with TRBD1. Germline CDR1 LGHDT, CDR2 YNNKEL (reference sequence). With 1 base clipped from V and 3 bases from J, the junction kept 8 bases outside the gene matches. The CDR3 spans 17 residues.

This chain connects TRBV19 to TRBJ2-4; 13 positions agree with TRBD2. CDR1 LNHDA and CDR2 SQIVND come from the germline V gene (reference sequence). The CDR3 runs 15 residues. J gave up 8 bases and V 8 bases, and 9 bases lay outside the gene matches. The CDR3 coding sequence is TGTGCCAGTTGCCCCTGGACTAGCGGGAGTTACATTCAGTACTTC. Translating gives CASCPWTSGSYIQYF.